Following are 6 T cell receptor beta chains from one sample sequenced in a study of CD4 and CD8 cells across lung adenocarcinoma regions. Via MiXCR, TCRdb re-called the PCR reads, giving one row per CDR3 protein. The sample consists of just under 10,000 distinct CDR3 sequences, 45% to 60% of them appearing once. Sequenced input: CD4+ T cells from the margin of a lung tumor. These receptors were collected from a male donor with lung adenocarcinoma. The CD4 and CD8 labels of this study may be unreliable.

The CDR3 region is CASSYRKETQYF. CDR3 nucleotides: TGTGCCAGCAGTTACCGGAAAGAGACCCAGTACTTC. The V and J genes are TRBV6-2 or TRBV6-3 and TRBJ2-5; D uncertain. Trimming took off 2 bases at V and 3 bases at J, with 4 bases between the two ends. The germline V gene encodes CDR1 MNHEY and CDR2 SVGEGT. The CDR3 runs to 12 residues.

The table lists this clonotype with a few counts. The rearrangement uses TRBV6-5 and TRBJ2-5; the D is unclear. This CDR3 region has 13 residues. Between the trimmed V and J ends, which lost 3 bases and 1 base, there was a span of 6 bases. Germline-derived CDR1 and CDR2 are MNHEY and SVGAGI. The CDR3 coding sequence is TGTGCCAGCAGTTATCTGGGCCAAGAGACCCAGTACTTC. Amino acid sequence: CASSYLGQETQYF.

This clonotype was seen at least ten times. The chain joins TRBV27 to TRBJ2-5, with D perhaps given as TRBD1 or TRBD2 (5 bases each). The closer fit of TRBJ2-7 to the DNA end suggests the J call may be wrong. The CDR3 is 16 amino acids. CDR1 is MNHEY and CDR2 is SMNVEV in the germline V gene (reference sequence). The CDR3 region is CASSFLGDPFSGEQYF. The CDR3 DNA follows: TGTGCCAGCAGTTTCCTAGGGGACCCATTCTCTGGCGAGCAGTACTTC.

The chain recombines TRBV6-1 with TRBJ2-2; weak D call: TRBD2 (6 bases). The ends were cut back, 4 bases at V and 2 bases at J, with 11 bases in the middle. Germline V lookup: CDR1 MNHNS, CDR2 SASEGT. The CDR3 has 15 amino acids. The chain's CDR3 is CASSASGLNTGELFF. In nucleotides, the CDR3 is TGTGCCAGCAGTGCGTCGGGACTCAACACCGGGGAGCTGTTTTTT.

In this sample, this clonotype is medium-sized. The CDR3 spells CATYRGGSYNEQFF. The CDR3 DNA is TGTGCCACCTACCGGGGGGGCTCCTACAATGAGCAGTTCTTC. The chain joins TRBV27 to TRBJ2-1, with 8 bases aligning to TRBD2. The J segment lost 0 bases and the V segment lost 10 bases, leaving 5 bases of the junction unmatched. This CDR3 comprises 14 residues. Germline V lookup: CDR1 MNHEY, CDR2 SMNVEV (reference sequence).

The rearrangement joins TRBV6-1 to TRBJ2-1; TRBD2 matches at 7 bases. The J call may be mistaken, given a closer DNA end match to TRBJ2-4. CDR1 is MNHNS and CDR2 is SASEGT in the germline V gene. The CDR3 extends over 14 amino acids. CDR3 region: CASSSGIAKNIQYF. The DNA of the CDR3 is TGTGCCAGCAGTAGCGGGATAGCCAAAAACATTCAGTACTTC.